These 7 T cell receptor beta chains came from one sample sequenced in a study of blood T cell repertoires in COVID-19. Only in-frame clones appear in the TCRdb table, and some are missing; sequencing was by immunoSEQ multiplex PCR. Of tens of thousands of clones in the sample, approximately 80% are singletons; the top ten hold 28%. The sequenced material came from peripheral blood. The receptors shown here come from a woman older than 75 with active or convalescent COVID-19.

The chain carries TRBV20-1 and TRBJ2-3, with 9 bases aligning to TRBD2. The CDR3 is 18 amino acids. V was clipped by 3 bases and J by 1 base; unmatched bases: 14. CDR1 and CDR2 from the germline V gene are DFQATT and SNEGSKA (reference sequence). The CDR3 coding sequence is TGCAGTGCTAGTTCCGGACTAGCGCTGATTTTCGGCACAGATACGCAGTATTTT. Residues: CSASSGLALIFGTDTQYF.

The chain joins TRBV10-3 to TRBJ2-6; D remains ambiguous. The CDR3 sequence is 13 residues long. Per germline, CDR1 ENHRY and CDR2 SYGVKD. The ends were cut back, 6 bases at V and 0 bases at J, with 3 bases in the middle. CDR3 sequence reads: CAISGSGANVLTF. The CDR3 coding sequence is TGTGCCATCAGCGGCTCTGGGGCCAACGTCCTGACTTTC.

V gene TRBV9 combines with J gene TRBJ1-4; 9 nucleotides match TRBD1. V lost 4 bases to trimming and J lost 7 bases; unmatched junction nucleotides: 8. Germline CDR1 is SGDLS and CDR2 is YYNGEE. The CDR3 spans 15 residues. The CDR3 nucleotides are TGTGCCAGCAGCCCGGGACAGGGAGGCGGTGAAAAACTGTTTTTT. Protein sequence: CASSPGQGGGEKLFF.

CDR3 region: CASSQGRTGPIEQYF. For the CDR3, the DNA is TGTGCCAGCAGCCAGGGAAGGACAGGGCCCATCGAGCAGTACTTC. The chain combines TRBV3-1 (or the pseudogene TRBV3-2) with TRBJ2-7; 8 bases fit TRBD1. Germline trimming cut 3 bases from V and 6 bases from J; bases unmatched to any gene: 10. Per germline, CDR1 LGHDT and CDR2 YNNKEL (reference sequence). The CDR3 contains 15 residues.

This sequence joins TRBV5-1 and TRBJ2-6; D remains ambiguous. The germline V and J ends were trimmed by 0 bases and 4 bases, with 8 bases remaining between them. Per the germline V gene, CDR1 is SGHRS and CDR2 is YFSETQ. CDR3 length: 15 amino acids. The chain's CDR3 is CASSLDGSGANVLTF. The CDR3 DNA is TGCGCCAGCAGCTTGGACGGTTCCGGGGCCAACGTCCTGACTTTC.

This chain joins TRBV27 and TRBJ1-1, with TRBD1 as a possible D gene (6 bases). V lost 5 bases to trimming and J lost 3 bases, with 16 bases between them. Germline assignment: CDR1 MNHEY and CDR2 SMNVEV (reference sequence). The CDR3 has 15 amino acids. The CDR3 spells CASSASKGDYTEAFF. The CDR3 coding sequence is TGTGCCAGCAGTGCCAGCAAGGGGGATTACACTGAAGCTTTCTTT.

The rearrangement joins TRBV7-9 to TRBJ1-2; D is unresolved. This CDR3 is 14 amino acids long. V was shortened by 3 bases and J by 7 bases, with 15 bases between the two germline ends. The germline gives CDR1 SEHNR, CDR2 FQNEAQ (reference sequence). The DNA for the CDR3 is TGTGCCAGCAGCTTGGGAGGGTCTGGAACTGGCTACACCTTC. It codes for CASSLGGSGTGYTF.